This is a list of T cell receptor beta chains from one sample in a study of blood T cell repertoires in COVID-19. Only in-frame clones appear in the TCRdb table, and some are missing; sequencing was by immunoSEQ multiplex PCR. The table records around 220,000 clones, 80% of them present only once. Sequencing input: PBMCs or T cells enriched from blood (not recorded which). Receptors originate from a woman in her thirties or forties with acute COVID-19. CDR3s include the opening cysteine and the closing phenylalanine or tryptophan. A D gene is named only where the DNA matches it firmly. The size entry is marked missing in some rows and otherwise reads once, few, many or a size class.

j_gene: TRBJ1-6; v_gene: TRBV2; d_gene: TRBD1; abundance: NA; CDR3aa: CASSDRGSPLHF; CDR3nt: TGTGCCAGCTCCGACAGGGGTTCACCCCTCCACTTT
j_gene: TRBJ1-1; v_gene: TRBV19; d_gene: NA; abundance: NA; CDR3aa: CASSIRGSEAFF; CDR3nt: TGTGCCAGTAGTATTCGGGGGTCTGAAGCTTTCTTT
j_gene: TRBJ2-2; v_gene: TRBV7-6; d_gene: NA; abundance: many; CDR3aa: CASSRRGGGELFF; CDR3nt: TGTGCCAGCAGCCGACGAGGGGGCGGGGAGCTGTTTTTT
j_gene: TRBJ1-1; v_gene: TRBV5-4; d_gene: TRBD1; abundance: NA; CDR3aa: CASSGGYGGGTLRNTEAFF; CDR3nt: TGTGCCAGCAGCGGGGGATATGGAGGGGGCACTCTTCGGAACACTGAAGCTTTCTTT
j_gene: TRBJ1-5; v_gene: TRBV12-3/TRBV12-4; d_gene: NA; abundance: NA; CDR3aa: CASSWTANQPQHF; CDR3nt: TGTGCCAGCAGTTGGACAGCAAATCAGCCCCAGCATTTT
j_gene: TRBJ2-3; v_gene: TRBV28; d_gene: TRBD2; abundance: NA; CDR3aa: CAIQRGAYTDTQYF; CDR3nt: TGTGCCATCCAGCGGGGGGCATACACAGATACGCAGTATTTT
j_gene: TRBJ1-6; v_gene: TRBV5-4; d_gene: TRBD1; abundance: NA; CDR3aa: CASSDREGASNSPLHF; CDR3nt: TGTGCCAGCAGCGACCGGGAGGGGGCTAGTAATTCACCCCTCCACTTT
j_gene: TRBJ1-1; v_gene: TRBV6-5; d_gene: TRBD1; abundance: NA; CDR3aa: CASNRGDLNTEAFF; CDR3nt: TGTGCCAGCAACAGGGGAGACTTGAACACTGAAGCTTTCTTT
j_gene: TRBJ2-6; v_gene: TRBV7-6; d_gene: NA; abundance: once; CDR3aa: CASSLAGGFSSGANVLTF; CDR3nt: TGTGCCAGCAGCTTAGCGGGAGGCTTTAGCTCTGGGGCCAACGTCCTGACTTTC
j_gene: TRBJ1-5; v_gene: TRBV7-9; d_gene: TRBD1; abundance: once; CDR3aa: CASSSGGGQGRFWGPQHF; CDR3nt: TGTGCCAGCAGCTCCGGTGGGGGACAGGGGAGATTTTGGGGGCCCCAGCATTTT
j_gene: TRBJ1-1; v_gene: TRBV9; d_gene: NA; abundance: few; CDR3aa: CASSVAGDTEAFF; CDR3nt: TGTGCCAGCAGCGTAGCCGGGGACACTGAAGCTTTCTTT
j_gene: TRBJ1-5; v_gene: TRBV6-5; d_gene: TRBD1; abundance: NA; CDR3aa: CASTGTAAIQPQHF; CDR3nt: TGTGCCAGTACCGGGACAGCCGCTATTCAGCCCCAGCATTTT
j_gene: TRBJ2-7; v_gene: TRBV6-5; d_gene: NA; abundance: NA; CDR3aa: CASGRTTGIREQYF; CDR3nt: TGTGCCAGCGGACGAACCACAGGGATTCGCGAGCAGTACTTC
j_gene: TRBJ1-2; v_gene: TRBV2; d_gene: TRBD1; abundance: NA; CDR3aa: CASGIDRGRGYTF; CDR3nt: TGTGCCAGCGGTATCGACAGGGGGCGAGGCTACACCTTC
j_gene: TRBJ1-1; v_gene: TRBV5-1; d_gene: NA; abundance: once; CDR3aa: CASSSQGISDTEAFF; CDR3nt: TGCGCCAGCAGCTCGCAGGGTATCTCGGACACTGAAGCTTTCTTT
j_gene: TRBJ1-1; v_gene: TRBV19; d_gene: TRBD1; abundance: NA; CDR3aa: CASSLTGQALGTEAFF; CDR3nt: TGTGCCAGTAGTCTGACGGGACAGGCCTTAGGCACTGAAGCTTTCTTT
j_gene: TRBJ1-5; v_gene: TRBV10-2; d_gene: TRBD1; abundance: NA; CDR3aa: CASTQTGGTGQPQHF; CDR3nt: TGCGCCAGCACCCAGACAGGGGGCACTGGTCAGCCCCAGCATTTT
j_gene: TRBJ2-7; v_gene: TRBV7-2; d_gene: TRBD1; abundance: NA; CDR3aa: CASSWTGGNEQYF; CDR3nt: TGTGCCAGCAGCTGGACAGGGGGCAACGAGCAGTACTTC
j_gene: TRBJ2-7; v_gene: TRBV29-1; d_gene: NA; abundance: NA; CDR3aa: CSILGGGEGSGYEQYF; CDR3nt: TGCAGCATCCTTGGGGGGGGCGAGGGATCTGGCTACGAGCAGTACTTC
j_gene: TRBJ2-3; v_gene: TRBV19; d_gene: TRBD2; abundance: NA; CDR3aa: CASTLGLAGRNTQYF; CDR3nt: TGTGCCAGTACCCTGGGACTAGCAGGGCGGAATACGCAGTATTTT
j_gene: TRBJ2-1; v_gene: TRBV20-1; d_gene: NA; abundance: NA; CDR3aa: CSASHRGGNEQFF; CDR3nt: TGCAGTGCTAGTCACAGGGGAGGCAATGAGCAGTTCTTC
j_gene: TRBJ2-3; v_gene: TRBV28; d_gene: TRBD2; abundance: NA; CDR3aa: CASSYSGGRTDTQYF; CDR3nt: TGTGCCAGCAGTTACAGCGGGGGGAGGACAGATACGCAGTATTTT
j_gene: TRBJ1-4; v_gene: TRBV7-8; d_gene: NA; abundance: NA; CDR3aa: CASSNADTYEKLFF; CDR3nt: TGTGCCAGCAGCAACGCGGACACCTATGAAAAACTGTTTTTT
j_gene: TRBJ1-1; v_gene: TRBV9; d_gene: TRBD1; abundance: NA; CDR3aa: CASSVEDRRTEAFF; CDR3nt: TGTGCCAGCAGCGTAGAGGACAGGCGGACTGAAGCTTTCTTT
j_gene: TRBJ1-4; v_gene: TRBV5-1; d_gene: TRBD1; abundance: once; CDR3aa: CASSWTLQGADEKLFF; CDR3nt: TGCGCCAGCAGCTGGACGTTACAGGGGGCCGATGAAAAACTGTTTTTT
j_gene: TRBJ1-3; v_gene: TRBV19; d_gene: TRBD1; abundance: NA; CDR3aa: CASTKGQTSGNTIYF; CDR3nt: TGTGCCAGTACCAAGGGACAGACCTCTGGAAACACCATATATTTT
j_gene: TRBJ2-2; v_gene: TRBV7-3; d_gene: TRBD1; abundance: few; CDR3aa: CASSLTGVKTGELFF; CDR3nt: TGTGCCAGCAGCCTGACAGGGGTAAAAACCGGGGAGCTGTTTTTT
j_gene: TRBJ2-6; v_gene: TRBV20-1; d_gene: NA; abundance: NA; CDR3aa: CSASSRGARSGANVLTF; CDR3nt: TGCAGTGCTAGTTCCCGGGGGGCGAGGTCTGGGGCCAACGTCCTGACTTTC
j_gene: TRBJ2-5; v_gene: TRBV10-3; d_gene: NA; abundance: NA; CDR3aa: CAISESRQLQETQYF; CDR3nt: TGTGCCATCAGTGAGTCTCGACAACTCCAAGAGACCCAGTACTTC
j_gene: TRBJ2-2; v_gene: TRBV2; d_gene: TRBD1; abundance: NA; CDR3aa: CASSETGPGELFF; CDR3nt: TGTGCCAGCAGCGAGACAGGGCCCGGGGAGCTGTTTTTT
j_gene: TRBJ2-3; v_gene: TRBV7-9; d_gene: NA; abundance: NA; CDR3aa: CASSLDRETDTQYF; CDR3nt: TGTGCCAGCAGCTTAGATCGGGAAACAGATACGCAGTATTTT
j_gene: TRBJ2-7; v_gene: TRBV18; d_gene: NA; abundance: NA; CDR3aa: CASSPLTDYEQYF; CDR3nt: TGTGCCAGCTCACCACTCACTGACTACGAGCAGTACTTC
j_gene: TRBJ1-2; v_gene: TRBV3-1/TRBV3-2; d_gene: TRBD1; abundance: NA; CDR3aa: CASSTPGQEGYGYTF; CDR3nt: TGTGCCAGCAGCACGCCGGGACAGGAAGGCTATGGCTACACCTTC
j_gene: TRBJ1-6; v_gene: TRBV7-8; d_gene: TRBD1; abundance: NA; CDR3aa: CASSLVQGMASPLHF; CDR3nt: TGTGCCAGCAGCTTAGTACAGGGGATGGCTTCACCCCTCCACTTT
j_gene: TRBJ1-2; v_gene: TRBV4-3; d_gene: NA; abundance: NA; CDR3aa: CASSQEGGVPSYGYTF; CDR3nt: TGCGCCAGCAGCCAAGAGGGAGGGGTCCCTAGCTATGGCTACACCTTC
j_gene: TRBJ2-7; v_gene: TRBV5-1; d_gene: NA; abundance: NA; CDR3aa: CASSLTGTLAYEQYF; CDR3nt: TGCGCCAGCAGCTTGACAGGGACACTCGCCTACGAGCAGTACTTC
j_gene: TRBJ2-3; v_gene: TRBV5-4; d_gene: TRBD2; abundance: NA; CDR3aa: CASSLASGHTDTQYF; CDR3nt: TGTGCCAGCAGCTTGGCTAGCGGGCACACAGATACGCAGTATTTT
j_gene: TRBJ2-1; v_gene: TRBV27; d_gene: TRBD1; abundance: NA; CDR3aa: CASSIPGQRLKFF; CDR3nt: TGTGCCAGCAGTATCCCGGGACAGAGATTAAAGTTCTTC
j_gene: TRBJ2-1; v_gene: TRBV7-2; d_gene: TRBD2; abundance: NA; CDR3aa: CASSLARTSVTNNEQFF; CDR3nt: TGTGCCAGCAGCTTAGCCCGAACTAGCGTAACTAACAATGAGCAGTTCTTC
j_gene: TRBJ2-2; v_gene: TRBV11-3; d_gene: NA; abundance: NA; CDR3aa: CASSLLRGNTGELFF; CDR3nt: TGTGCCAGCAGCTTACTCCGGGGGAACACCGGGGAGCTGTTTTTT
j_gene: TRBJ2-7; v_gene: TRBV5-1; d_gene: NA; abundance: NA; CDR3aa: CASSLATGTRGSSYEQYF; CDR3nt: TGCGCCAGCAGCTTGGCTACCGGGACAAGAGGAAGCTCCTACGAGCAGTACTTC
j_gene: TRBJ1-1; v_gene: TRBV27; d_gene: NA; abundance: NA; CDR3aa: CASSLRATGIEAFF; CDR3nt: TGTGCCAGCAGTTTAAGGGCTACCGGGATAGAAGCTTTCTTT
j_gene: TRBJ2-5; v_gene: TRBV5-1; d_gene: NA; abundance: NA; CDR3aa: CASSVAGRAQYF; CDR3nt: TGCGCCAGCAGCGTCGCGGGTCGGGCCCAGTACTTC
j_gene: TRBJ2-3; v_gene: TRBV9; d_gene: TRBD2; abundance: NA; CDR3aa: CASSVEAGGRTDTQYF; CDR3nt: TGTGCCAGCAGCGTAGAAGCGGGGGGCCGCACAGATACGCAGTATTTT
j_gene: TRBJ1-2; v_gene: TRBV9; d_gene: NA; abundance: once; CDR3aa: CASSVVGAGYTF; CDR3nt: TGTGCCAGCAGCGTAGTGGGGGCTGGCTACACCTTC
j_gene: TRBJ2-5; v_gene: TRBV24-1; d_gene: TRBD1; abundance: NA; CDR3aa: CATSDPTGGAETQYF; CDR3nt: TGTGCCACCAGTGATCCCACAGGGGGCGCGGAGACCCAGTACTTC
j_gene: TRBJ2-7; v_gene: TRBV6-5; d_gene: TRBD1; abundance: NA; CDR3aa: CASSQTLGQPYEQYF; CDR3nt: TGTGCCAGCAGTCAGACGCTGGGACAGCCCTACGAGCAGTACTTC
j_gene: TRBJ2-1; v_gene: TRBV2; d_gene: TRBD1; abundance: few; CDR3aa: CASGGPGTVNNEQFF; CDR3nt: TGTGCCAGCGGGGGTCCCGGGACAGTCAACAATGAGCAGTTCTTC